These 22 T cell receptor beta chains were sequenced from one sample in a study of OX40 agonist ivuxolimab in advanced cancers. TCRdb's copy holds only in-frame clones and misses some; the assay was immunoSEQ multiplex PCR. The profile shows about 50,000 clones, 93% of them singletons. Material: CD4+ or CD8+ T cells sorted from blood, obtained in a trial of the OX40 agonist ivuxolimab. The receptors were gathered from an adult with an advanced solid tumor such as melanoma, head and neck, liver or kidney cancer.

The table lists this clone with a few counts. J is TRBJ1-3 and V is TRBV10-3, with D unresolved. Trimming cost V 10 bases and J 0 bases, with 10 bases left between them. The CDR3 is made up of 13 amino acids. Germline CDR1 and CDR2: ENHRY and SYGVKD. This CDR3 is CATLGSSGNTIYF. The CDR3 nucleotides are TGTGCCACCCTTGGGAGCTCTGGAAACACCATATATTTT.

V gene TRBV5-6 combines with J gene TRBJ1-2; 7 bases match TRBD1. There are 14 residues in the CDR3. The J segment lost 10 bases and the V segment lost 0 bases, leaving 9 bases of the junction unmatched. The germline V gene has CDR1 SGHDT and CDR2 YYEEEE. CDR3 sequence reads: CASSLESTGRTYTF. The CDR3 DNA sequence: TGTGCCAGCAGCTTGGAATCGACAGGGAGGACCTACACCTTC.

The chain employs TRBV7-8 and TRBJ2-1; D is ambiguous. Per germline, CDR1 SGHVS and CDR2 FQNEAQ. V dropped 3 bases and J dropped 2 bases, with 11 bases sitting between them. This CDR3 comprises 15 residues. The chain's CDR3 is CASSLVLVTYNEQFF. CDR3 nucleotide sequence: TGTGCCAGCAGCTTGGTCCTAGTGACCTACAATGAGCAGTTCTTC.

V gene TRBV15 combines with J gene TRBJ2-7; D remains unclear. V lost 1 base and J lost 6, with 10 bases in between. The germline V gene has CDR1 LNHNV and CDR2 YYDKDF (reference sequence). This CDR3 has 13 residues. The CDR3 is CATSRGTGVEQYF. In nucleotides, the CDR3 is TGTGCCACCAGCAGAGGGACCGGAGTCGAGCAGTACTTC.

J is TRBJ2-7 and V is TRBV5-6; perhaps TRBD1 as D (5 bases). This CDR3 contains 14 residues. The V and J ends lost 1 base and 0 bases respectively, with 8 bases between them. CDR1 is SGHDT and CDR2 is YYEEEE in the germline V gene. CDR3 in amino acids: CASSLQGTSYEQYF. CDR3 sequence (DNA): TGTGCCAGCAGCTTGCAGGGTACCTCCTACGAGCAGTACTTC.

This rearrangement joins TRBV27 to TRBJ1-3; D is undetermined. V was pared by 8 bases and J by 0 bases, with 11 bases between. Germline values: CDR1 MNHEY, CDR2 SMNVEV (reference sequence). The CDR3 has 14 residues. CDR3 protein: CASAPQRSGNTIYF. In DNA, the CDR3 is TGTGCCAGCGCCCCCCAGCGCTCTGGAAACACCATATATTTT.

The chain is built from TRBV27 and TRBJ1-4; D unresolved. Germline V gene data show CDR1 as MNHEY and CDR2 as SMNVEV (reference sequence). This CDR3 comprises 14 residues. Trimming stripped 5 bases from V and 8 bases from J, with 15 bases between. The CDR3 protein is CASSPGPGWEKLFF. The CDR3 region has the DNA TGTGCCAGCAGTCCCGGGCCCGGCTGGGAAAAACTGTTTTTT.

The chain employs TRBV4-3 and TRBJ1-1, with D uncertain. The CDR3 runs 15 residues. The V end lost 4 bases, the J end lost 0 bases, and 12 bases lay between the germline ends. CDR1 and CDR2 from the germline V gene are LGHNA and YSLEER. The CDR3 sequence is CASSPMEGLNTEAFF. Written as DNA, the CDR3 is TGCGCCAGCAGCCCGATGGAGGGCCTGAACACTGAAGCTTTCTTT.

The J gene is TRBJ1-2, the V gene TRBV10-3; D gene ambiguous. V was clipped by 4 bases and J by 2 bases, with 17 bases between them. Per the germline V gene, CDR1 is ENHRY and CDR2 is SYGVKD. The CDR3 spans 16 residues. The chain's CDR3 is CAISAAFGGDNYGYTF. The CDR3 DNA sequence: TGTGCCATCAGTGCAGCCTTTGGTGGCGACAACTATGGCTACACCTTC.

The rearrangement links TRBV5-6 to TRBJ1-2; 9 bases align to TRBD1. The V gene's germline CDR1 is SGHDT and CDR2 YYEEEE. V trimming: 2 bases; J trimming: 8 bases; junction bases outside the gene matches: 4. This CDR3 has 13 residues. CDR3: CASSFGTGPGYTF. The DNA for the CDR3 is TGTGCCAGCAGCTTCGGGACAGGGCCAGGCTACACCTTC.

This clone was observed a handful of times. The CDR3 loop reads CASSPTRGQPQHF. The CDR3, as DNA: TGTGCCAGCAGCCCCACGCGGGGTCAGCCCCAGCATTTT. This sequence joins TRBV7-9 and TRBJ1-5; D gene unclear. CDR1 and CDR2 (germline): SEHNR, FQNEAQ (reference sequence). V dropped 5 bases and J dropped 6 bases, with 11 bases sitting between them. The CDR3 consists of 13 residues.

The V and J genes are TRBV2 and TRBJ2-5, with TRBD1 as a possible D gene (5 bases). Germline V gene lookup returns CDR1 SNHLY and CDR2 FYNNEI. The CDR3 length is 13 residues. V lost 6 bases and J 6 bases, leaving 14 bases between the germline ends. The CDR3 is CASSKGHEKTQYF. The CDR3 region has the DNA TGTGCCAGCAGCAAAGGACATGAAAAGACCCAGTACTTC.

The chain employs TRBV5-4 and TRBJ2-3; 7 nucleotides line up with TRBD2. CDR1 and CDR2 (germline): SGHNT, YYREEE (reference sequence). Trimming cost V 4 bases and J 0 bases; bases outside gene matches: 8. CDR3 length: 16 amino acids. The CDR3 bases are TGTGCCAGCAGCCCCCGGGCGGGAGCTAGCACAGATACGCAGTATTTT. It translates to CASSPRAGASTDTQYF. Looking up the rest from reference TRBV5-4 and TRBJ2-3 gives the full variable domain: ETGVTQSPTHLIKTRGQQVTLRCSSQSGHNTVSWYQQALGQGPQFIFQYYREEENGRGNFPPRFSGLQFPNYSSELNVNALELDDSALYLCASSPRAGASTDTQYFGPGTRLTVL.

The chain has TRBV7-8 and TRBJ2-7; D perhaps matches TRBD1 (5 bases). The CDR3 length is 15 residues. V was pared by 1 base and J by 0 bases, with 10 bases between. Germline CDR1 is SGHVS and CDR2 is FQNEAQ. The CDR3 DNA sequence: TGTGCCAGCAGCTTAGAAGACAGCTTCTCCTACGAGCAGTACTTC. Its translation: CASSLEDSFSYEQYF.

This clone was found once. The chain uses TRBV27 and TRBJ2-6; D is uncertain. Trimming left V 4 bases short and J 2 bases short, with 9 bases between. The CDR3 sequence is 15 residues long. Germline V lookup: CDR1 MNHEY, CDR2 SMNVEV (reference sequence). In DNA, the CDR3 is TGTGCCAGCAGTTCTATACCCCCTGGGGCCAACGTCCTGACTTTC. Its protein is CASSSIPPGANVLTF. The full variable domain, rest sourced from reference TRBV27 and TRBJ2-6, is EAQVTQNPRYLITVTGKKLTVTCSQNMNHEYMSWYRQDPGLGLRQIYYSMNVEVTDKGDVPEGYKVSRKEKRNFPLILESPSPNQTSLYFCASSSIPPGANVLTFGAGSRLTVL.

The CDR3 region has the DNA TGTGCCAGCCAGGATGCCTACTCCTACAATGAGCAGTTCTTC. It is translated as CASQDAYSYNEQFF. The rearrangement links TRBV6-6 to TRBJ2-1, with unresolved D. The CDR3 consists of 14 residues. V was pared by 8 bases and J by 0 bases, with 11 bases between. In germline, CDR1 is MNHNY, CDR2 SVGAGI (reference sequence).

The CDR3 DNA reads TGTGCCAGCAGCTCCTGTCCGATCTTCCTCCCCTACGAGCAGTACTTC. Translated, it gives CASSSCPIFLPYEQYF. The V and J genes are TRBV7-3 and TRBJ2-5; no clear D. The better agreement between TRBJ2-7 and the DNA end casts doubt on the J call. Germline-derived CDR1 and CDR2 are SGHTA and FQGTGA. There are 16 residues in the CDR3.

The chain has TRBV4-1 and TRBJ2-4; TRBD2 aligns across 7 bases. The V gene end was trimmed by 0 bases and the J gene end by 3 bases; junction bases not matched to a gene: 5. The CDR3 contains 16 residues. From germline, CDR1 is MGHRA and CDR2 YSYEKL. CDR3 sequence (DNA): TGCGCCAGCAGCCAAGATCGAGTAGCGGGCAAAAACATTCAGTACTTC. Encoded protein: CASSQDRVAGKNIQYF.

The V call is TRBV9, the J call TRBJ2-1, with a possible D match to TRBD2 (6 bases). The CDR3 has 15 amino acids. Germline V gene sequence: CDR1 SGDLS, CDR2 YYNGEE. V was clipped by 3 bases and J by 8 bases, with 18 bases between them. Here the CDR3 DNA reads TGTGCCAGCAGCGCAGCCGCGACTAGTGTCGATGAGCAGTTCTTC. Its protein is CASSAAATSVDEQFF.

The chain couples TRBV7-2 to TRBJ2-5; a weak D match, TRBD2 (7 bases). The CDR3 totals 14 residues. CDR1 and CDR2 (germline): SGHTA, FQGNSA. Trimming shortened V by 6 bases and J by 5 bases, and 16 bases separated the two germline ends. The CDR3, as DNA: TGTGCCAGCAGACGGAAAGGGGGAGGGGAGACCCAGTACTTC. Protein sequence: CASRRKGGGETQYF.

The CDR3 loop is CASNPDRGYTEAFF. As DNA, the CDR3 is TGTGCCAGCAACCCGGACAGGGGGTACACTGAAGCTTTCTTT. The gene calls are TRBV6-5 and TRBJ1-1; 10 bases fit TRBD1. Germline V gives CDR1 MNHEY, CDR2 SVGAGI. V lost 7 bases to trimming and J lost 3 bases; unmatched junction nucleotides: 5. CDR3 length: 14 amino acids.

The J gene is TRBJ2-7, the V gene TRBV29-1; D uncertain. Germline V CDR1 and CDR2: SQVTM, ANQGSEA. V was cut by 0 bases and J by 7 bases, with 4 bases left in between. The CDR3 covers 10 residues. The CDR3 DNA is TGCAGCGTTGAAGAGGAAGAGCAGTACTTC. As protein: CSVEEEEQYF.